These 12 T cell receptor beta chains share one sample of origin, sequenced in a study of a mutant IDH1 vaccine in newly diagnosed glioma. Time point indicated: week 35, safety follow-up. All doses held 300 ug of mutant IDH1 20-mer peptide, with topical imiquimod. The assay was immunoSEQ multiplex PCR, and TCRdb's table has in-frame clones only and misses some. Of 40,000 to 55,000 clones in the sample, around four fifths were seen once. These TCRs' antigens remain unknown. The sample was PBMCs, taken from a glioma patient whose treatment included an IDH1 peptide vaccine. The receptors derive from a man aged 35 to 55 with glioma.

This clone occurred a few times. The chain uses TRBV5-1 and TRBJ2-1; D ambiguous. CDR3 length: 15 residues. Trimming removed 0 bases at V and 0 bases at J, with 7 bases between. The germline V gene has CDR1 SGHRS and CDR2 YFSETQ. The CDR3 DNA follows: TGCGCCAGCAGCTTGGGACAAAGCTCCTACAATGAGCAGTTCTTC. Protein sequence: CASSLGQSSYNEQFF.

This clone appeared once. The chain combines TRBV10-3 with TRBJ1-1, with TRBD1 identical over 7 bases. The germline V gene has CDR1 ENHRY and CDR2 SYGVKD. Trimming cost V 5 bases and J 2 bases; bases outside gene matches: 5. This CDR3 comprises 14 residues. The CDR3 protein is CAISQPGGNTEAFF. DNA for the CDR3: TGTGCCATCAGTCAACCAGGGGGAAACACTGAAGCTTTCTTT.

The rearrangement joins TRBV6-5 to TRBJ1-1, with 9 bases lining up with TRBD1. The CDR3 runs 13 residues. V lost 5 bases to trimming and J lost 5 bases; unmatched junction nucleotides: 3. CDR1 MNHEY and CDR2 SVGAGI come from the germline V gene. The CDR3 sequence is CASSRDRVTEAFF. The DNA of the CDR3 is TGTGCCAGCAGTAGGGACAGGGTTACTGAAGCTTTCTTT.

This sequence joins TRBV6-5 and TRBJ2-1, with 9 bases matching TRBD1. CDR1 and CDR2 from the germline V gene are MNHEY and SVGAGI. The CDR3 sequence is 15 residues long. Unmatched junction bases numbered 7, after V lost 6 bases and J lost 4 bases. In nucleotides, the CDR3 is TGTGCCAGCAGCCCAACCGGGACAGGGTACAATGAGCAGTTCTTC. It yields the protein CASSPTGTGYNEQFF.

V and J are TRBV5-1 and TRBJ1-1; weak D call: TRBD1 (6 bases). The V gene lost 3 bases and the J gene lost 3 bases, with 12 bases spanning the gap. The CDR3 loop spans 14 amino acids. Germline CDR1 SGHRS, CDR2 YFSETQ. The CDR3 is CASSWGARDTEAFF. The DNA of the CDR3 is TGCGCCAGCAGCTGGGGGGCGAGGGACACTGAAGCTTTCTTT. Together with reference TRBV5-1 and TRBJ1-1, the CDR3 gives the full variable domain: KAGVTQTPRYLIKTRGQQVTLSCSPISGHRSVSWYQQTPGQGLQFLFEYFSETQRNKGNFPGRFSGRQFSNSRSEMNVSTLELGDSALYLCASSWGARDTEAFFGQGTRLTVV.

CDR3 DNA: TGTGCCAGCAGCTTAGCGCGGGGGACAGTGGGAAACACCATATATTTT. Protein sequence: CASSLARGTVGNTIYF. The chain recombines TRBV7-9 with TRBJ1-3; 7 nucleotides match TRBD1. This CDR3 has 16 amino acids. CDR1 and CDR2 (germline): SEHNR, FQNEAQ (reference sequence). Trimming removed 0 bases from V and 4 bases from J; junction bases left unmatched: 6. The whole variable domain, filled in from reference TRBV7-9 and TRBJ1-3, reads DTGVSQNPRHKITKRGQNVTFRCDPISEHNRLYWYRQTLGQGPEFLTYFQNEAQLEKSRLLSDRFSAERPKGSFSTLEIQRTEQGDSAMYLCASSLARGTVGNTIYFGEGSWLTVV.

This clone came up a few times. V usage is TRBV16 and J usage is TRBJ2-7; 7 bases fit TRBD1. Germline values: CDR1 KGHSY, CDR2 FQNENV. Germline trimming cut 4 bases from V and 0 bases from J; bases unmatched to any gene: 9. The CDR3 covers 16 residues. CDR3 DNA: TGTGCCAGCAGCCCTCGGGACAGCACCTACTCCTACGAGCAGTACTTC. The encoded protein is CASSPRDSTYSYEQYF.

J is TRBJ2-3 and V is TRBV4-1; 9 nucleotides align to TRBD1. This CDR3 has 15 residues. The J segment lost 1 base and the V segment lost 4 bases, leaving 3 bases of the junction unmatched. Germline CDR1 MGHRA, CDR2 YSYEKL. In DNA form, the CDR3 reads TGCGCCAGCAGCCCCCGGGACAGGGGCACAGATACGCAGTATTTT. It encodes CASSPRDRGTDTQYF.

CDR3 sequence: CASSTRTGNTEAFF. The CDR3 bases are TGCGCCAGCAGCACAAGGACAGGGAACACTGAAGCTTTCTTT. The V call is TRBV5-1, the J call TRBJ1-1; TRBD1 agrees at 7 bases. V trimming: 4 bases; J trimming: 1 base; junction bases outside the gene matches: 4. The CDR3 length is 14 residues. The germline V gene has CDR1 SGHRS and CDR2 YFSETQ.

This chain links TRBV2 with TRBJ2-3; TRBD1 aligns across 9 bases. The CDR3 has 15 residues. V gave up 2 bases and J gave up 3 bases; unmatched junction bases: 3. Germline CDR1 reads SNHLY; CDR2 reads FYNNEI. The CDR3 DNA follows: TGTGCCAGCAGTGAACTGGGACAGGGAACAGATACGCAGTATTTT. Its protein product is CASSELGQGTDTQYF.

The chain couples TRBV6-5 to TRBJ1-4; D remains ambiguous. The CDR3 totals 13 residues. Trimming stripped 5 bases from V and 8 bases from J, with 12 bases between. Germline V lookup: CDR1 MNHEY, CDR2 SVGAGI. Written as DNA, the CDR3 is TGTGCCAGCAGTAGGGTGGGGTCGGAAAAACTGTTTTTT. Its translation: CASSRVGSEKLFF.

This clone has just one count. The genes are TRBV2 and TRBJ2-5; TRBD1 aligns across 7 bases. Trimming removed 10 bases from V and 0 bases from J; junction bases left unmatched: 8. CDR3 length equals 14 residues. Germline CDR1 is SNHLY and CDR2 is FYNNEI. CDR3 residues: CATTATGYQETQYF. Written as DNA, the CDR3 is TGTGCCACAACTGCGACAGGGTACCAAGAGACCCAGTACTTC.